This entry lists 2 T cell receptor beta chains sequenced from one sample in a study of CD8 T cells in ankylosing spondylitis. TCRdb analysed the 5' RACE reads with MiXCR anew, one entry per CDR3 protein. The sample lists under 250,000 distinct CDR3 sequences, 32% seen once, with approximately 4% in the top ten. Input material: blood, either unsorted or a sorted T cell fraction (not recorded which). Receptors were obtained from a male donor with ankylosing spondylitis or in good health (not recorded which).

This chain joins TRBV10-1 and TRBJ2-7, with 7 nucleotides matching TRBD2. The CDR3 has 16 amino acids. Germline loops: CDR1 WNHNN, CDR2 SYGVQD (reference sequence). The V and J ends lost 6 bases and 7 bases, in that order; junction bases with no gene match: 18. CDR3 protein: CASSGPGGVFMEEQYF. CDR3 sequence (DNA): TGCGCCAGCAGCGGACCTGGGGGGGTCTTTATGGAGGAGCAGTACTTC.

The V call is TRBV10-3, the J call TRBJ2-5; TRBD2 matches at 11 bases. V lost 0 bases, J lost 0 bases, and 3 bases stayed unmatched. Germline-derived CDR1 and CDR2 are ENHRY and SYGVKD. The CDR3 contains 17 residues. The CDR3 DNA is TGTGCCATCAGTGAGTCGGCGACTAGCGGGAACCAAGAGACCCAGTACTTC. It is translated as CAISESATSGNQETQYF.